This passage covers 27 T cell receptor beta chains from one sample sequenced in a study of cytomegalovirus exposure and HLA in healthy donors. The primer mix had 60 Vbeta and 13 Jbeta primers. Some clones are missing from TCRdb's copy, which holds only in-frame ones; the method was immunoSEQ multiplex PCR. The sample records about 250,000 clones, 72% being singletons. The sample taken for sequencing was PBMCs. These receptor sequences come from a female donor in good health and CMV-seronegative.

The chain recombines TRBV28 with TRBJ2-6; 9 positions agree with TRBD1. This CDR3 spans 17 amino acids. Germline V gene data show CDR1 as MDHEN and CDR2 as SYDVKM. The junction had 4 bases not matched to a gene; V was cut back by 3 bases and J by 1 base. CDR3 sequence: CASSFAGQGSGANVLTF. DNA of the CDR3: TGTGCCAGCAGTTTCGCGGGACAGGGTTCTGGGGCCAACGTCCTGACTTTC.

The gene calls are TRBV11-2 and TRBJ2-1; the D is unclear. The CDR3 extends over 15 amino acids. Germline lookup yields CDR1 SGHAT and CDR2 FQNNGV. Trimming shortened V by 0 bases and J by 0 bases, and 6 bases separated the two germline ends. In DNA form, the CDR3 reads TGTGCCAGCAGCTTAGATTCAGGCTCCTACAATGAGCAGTTCTTC. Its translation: CASSLDSGSYNEQFF.

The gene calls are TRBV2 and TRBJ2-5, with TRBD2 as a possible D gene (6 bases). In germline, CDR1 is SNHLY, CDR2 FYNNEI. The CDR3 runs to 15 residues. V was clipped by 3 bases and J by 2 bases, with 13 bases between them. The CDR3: CASSDQGLRQETQYF. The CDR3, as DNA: TGTGCCAGCAGTGATCAGGGACTCCGACAAGAGACCCAGTACTTC.

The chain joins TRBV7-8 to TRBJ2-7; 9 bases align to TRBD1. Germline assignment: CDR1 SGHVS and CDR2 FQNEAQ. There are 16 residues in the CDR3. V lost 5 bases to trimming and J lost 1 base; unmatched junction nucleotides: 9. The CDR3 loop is CASSPDYRGRSYEQYF. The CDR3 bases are TGTGCCAGCAGCCCTGACTACAGGGGGCGGTCCTACGAGCAGTACTTC.

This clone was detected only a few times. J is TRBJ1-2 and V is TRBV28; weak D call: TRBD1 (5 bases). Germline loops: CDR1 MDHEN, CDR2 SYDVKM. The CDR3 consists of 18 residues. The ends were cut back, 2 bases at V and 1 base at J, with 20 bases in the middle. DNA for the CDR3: TGTGCCAGCAGTTTAGCCGGGGGAGGGGAAGTGGGTAACTATGGCTACACCTTC. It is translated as CASSLAGGGEVGNYGYTF.

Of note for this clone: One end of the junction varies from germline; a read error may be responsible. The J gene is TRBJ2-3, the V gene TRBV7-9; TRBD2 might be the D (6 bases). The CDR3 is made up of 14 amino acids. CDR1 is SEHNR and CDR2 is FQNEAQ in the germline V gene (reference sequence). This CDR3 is CSSSSRLGPDTQYF. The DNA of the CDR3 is TGTTCCAGCAGCTCCCGACTAGGTCCAGATACGCAGTATTTT.

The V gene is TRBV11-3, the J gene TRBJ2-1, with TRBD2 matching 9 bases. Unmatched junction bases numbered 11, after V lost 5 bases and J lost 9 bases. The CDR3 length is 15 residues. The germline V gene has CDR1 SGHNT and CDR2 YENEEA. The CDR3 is CASSPRKREVTEQFF. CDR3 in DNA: TGTGCCAGCAGCCCCAGGAAGCGGGAGGTAACTGAGCAGTTCTTC.

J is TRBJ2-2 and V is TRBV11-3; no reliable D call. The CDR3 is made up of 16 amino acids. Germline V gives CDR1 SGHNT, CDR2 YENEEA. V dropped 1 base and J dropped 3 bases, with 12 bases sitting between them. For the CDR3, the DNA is TGTGCCAGCAGCTTAGTAAGGAGTGTATACACCGGGGAGCTGTTTTTT. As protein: CASSLVRSVYTGELFF.

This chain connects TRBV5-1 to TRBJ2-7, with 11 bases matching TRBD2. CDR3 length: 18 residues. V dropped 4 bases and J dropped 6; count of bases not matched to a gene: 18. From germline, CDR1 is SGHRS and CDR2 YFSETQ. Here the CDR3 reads CASSPREIAGGLTTEQYF. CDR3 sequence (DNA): TGCGCCAGCAGCCCCCGGGAGATAGCGGGAGGGTTGACTACCGAGCAGTACTTC.

The CDR3 region has the DNA TGCGCCAGCAGCCTTGCCACAGGGAACTCCTACAATGAGCAGTTCTTC. Its protein is CASSLATGNSYNEQFF. This chain connects TRBV5-1 to TRBJ2-1; weak D call: TRBD1 (6 bases). V shed 4 bases and J shed 0 bases, with 14 bases lying between them. This CDR3 comprises 16 residues. Per the germline V gene, CDR1 is SGHRS and CDR2 is YFSETQ.

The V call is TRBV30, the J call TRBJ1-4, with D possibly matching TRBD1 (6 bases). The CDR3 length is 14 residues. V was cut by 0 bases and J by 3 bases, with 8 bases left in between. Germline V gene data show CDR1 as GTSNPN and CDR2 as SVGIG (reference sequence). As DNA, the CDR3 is TGTGCCTGGAGTGTGGGGGCGTCTAATGAAAAACTGTTTTTT. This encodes CAWSVGASNEKLFF.

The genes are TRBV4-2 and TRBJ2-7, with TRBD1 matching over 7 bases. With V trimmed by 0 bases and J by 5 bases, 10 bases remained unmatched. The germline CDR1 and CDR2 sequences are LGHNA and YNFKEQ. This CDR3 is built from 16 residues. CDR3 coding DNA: TGTGCCAGCAGCCAAGATCTATGGAACAGGGGTAACGAGCAGTACTTC. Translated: CASSQDLWNRGNEQYF.

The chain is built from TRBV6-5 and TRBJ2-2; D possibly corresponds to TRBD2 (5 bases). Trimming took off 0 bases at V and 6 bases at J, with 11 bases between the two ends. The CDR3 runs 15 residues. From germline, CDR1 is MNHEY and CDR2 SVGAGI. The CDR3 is CASSYSLIGAGELFF. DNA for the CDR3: TGTGCCAGCAGTTACTCACTAATCGGGGCCGGGGAGCTGTTTTTT.

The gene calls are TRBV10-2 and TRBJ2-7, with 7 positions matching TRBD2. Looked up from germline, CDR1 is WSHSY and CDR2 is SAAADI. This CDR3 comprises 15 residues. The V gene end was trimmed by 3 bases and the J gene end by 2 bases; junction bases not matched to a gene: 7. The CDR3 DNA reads TGCGCCAGCAGTGAACCGGGACTAAAACCCTACGAGCAGTACTTC. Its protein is CASSEPGLKPYEQYF.

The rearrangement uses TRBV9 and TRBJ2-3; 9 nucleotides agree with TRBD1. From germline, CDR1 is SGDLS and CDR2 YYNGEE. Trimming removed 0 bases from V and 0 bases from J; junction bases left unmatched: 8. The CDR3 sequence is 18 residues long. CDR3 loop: CASSVAGQQGASTDTQYF. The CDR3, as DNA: TGTGCCAGCAGCGTAGCCGGGCAACAGGGGGCTAGCACAGATACGCAGTATTTT.

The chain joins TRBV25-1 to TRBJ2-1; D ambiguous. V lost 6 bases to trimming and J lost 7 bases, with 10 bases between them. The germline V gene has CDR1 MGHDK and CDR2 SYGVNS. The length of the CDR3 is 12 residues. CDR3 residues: CASRSFANEQFF. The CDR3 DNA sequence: TGTGCCAGCAGAAGTTTCGCGAATGAGCAGTTCTTC. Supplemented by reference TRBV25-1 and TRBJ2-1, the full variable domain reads EADIYQTPRYLVIGTGKKITLECSQTMGHDKMYWYQQDPGMELHLIHYSYGVNSTEKGDLSSESTVSRIRTEHFPLTLESARPSHTSQYLCASRSFANEQFFGPGTRLTVL.

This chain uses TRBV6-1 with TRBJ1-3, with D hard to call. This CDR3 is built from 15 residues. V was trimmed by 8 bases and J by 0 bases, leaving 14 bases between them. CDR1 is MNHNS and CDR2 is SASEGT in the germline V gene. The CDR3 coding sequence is TGTGCCAGCCCTGCGGTCCCCCGCTCTGGAAACACCATATATTTT. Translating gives CASPAVPRSGNTIYF.

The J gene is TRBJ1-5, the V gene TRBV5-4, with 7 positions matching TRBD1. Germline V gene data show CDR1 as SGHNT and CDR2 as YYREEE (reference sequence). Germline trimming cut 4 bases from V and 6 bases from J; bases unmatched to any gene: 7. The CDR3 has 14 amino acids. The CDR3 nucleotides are TGTGCCAGCAGCCTGACAGGGCAGAGTCAGCCCCAGCATTTT. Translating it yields CASSLTGQSQPQHF.

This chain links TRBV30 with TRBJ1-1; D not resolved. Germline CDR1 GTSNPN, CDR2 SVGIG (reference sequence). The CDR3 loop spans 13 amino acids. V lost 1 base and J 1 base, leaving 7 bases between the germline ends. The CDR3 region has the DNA TGTGCCTGGAGTGGTAAGCGGAACACTGAAGCTTTCTTT. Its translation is CAWSGKRNTEAFF.

This CDR3 is CASATDLPYGYTF. The DNA of the CDR3 is TGTGCCAGCGCGACAGATTTACCCTATGGCTACACCTTC. This chain links TRBV6-6 with TRBJ1-2, with D perhaps matching TRBD1 (5 bases). The CDR3 extends over 13 amino acids. CDR1 is MNHNY and CDR2 is SVGAGI in the germline V gene (reference sequence). V was pared by 8 bases and J by 4 bases, with 14 bases between.

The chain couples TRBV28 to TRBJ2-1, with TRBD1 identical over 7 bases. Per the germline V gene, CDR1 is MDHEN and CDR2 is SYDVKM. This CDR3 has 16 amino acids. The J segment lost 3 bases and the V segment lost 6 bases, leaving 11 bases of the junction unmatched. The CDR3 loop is CASRGGDGSFYNEQFF. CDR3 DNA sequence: TGTGCCAGCAGAGGGGGCGATGGGTCCTTCTACAATGAGCAGTTCTTC.

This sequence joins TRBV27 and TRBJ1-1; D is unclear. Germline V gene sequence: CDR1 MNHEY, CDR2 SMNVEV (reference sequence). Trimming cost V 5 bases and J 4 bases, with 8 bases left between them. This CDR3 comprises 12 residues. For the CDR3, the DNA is TGTGCCAGCAGTGCTCCGGGCACTGAAGCTTTCTTT. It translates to CASSAPGTEAFF.

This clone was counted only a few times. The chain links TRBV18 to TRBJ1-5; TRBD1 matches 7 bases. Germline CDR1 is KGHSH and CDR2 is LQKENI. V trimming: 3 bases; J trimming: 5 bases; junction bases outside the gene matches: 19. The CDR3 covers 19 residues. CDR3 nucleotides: TGTGCCAGCTCACCCGCCTTGGGACAGCCAGAAGTCGGCGATCAGCCCCAGCATTTT. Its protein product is CASSPALGQPEVGDQPQHF.

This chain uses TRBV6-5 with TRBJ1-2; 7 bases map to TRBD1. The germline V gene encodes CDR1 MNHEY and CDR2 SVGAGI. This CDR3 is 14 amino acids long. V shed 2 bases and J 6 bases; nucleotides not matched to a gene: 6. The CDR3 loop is CASSYADRADGYTF. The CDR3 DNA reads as TGTGCCAGCAGTTACGCCGACAGGGCGGATGGCTACACCTTC.

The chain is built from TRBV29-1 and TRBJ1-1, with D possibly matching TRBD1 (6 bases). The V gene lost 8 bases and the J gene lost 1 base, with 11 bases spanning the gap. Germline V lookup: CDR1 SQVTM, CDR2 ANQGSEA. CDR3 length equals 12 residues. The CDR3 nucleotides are TGCAGCCTTTGGACAGCGAACACTGAAGCTTTCTTT. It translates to CSLWTANTEAFF.

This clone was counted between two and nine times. The CDR3 sequence: CASSENSGTDSYEQYF. The DNA of the CDR3 is TGTGCCAGCAGTGAAAATAGCGGGACAGACTCCTACGAGCAGTACTTC. The chain has TRBV2 and TRBJ2-7; tentatively, D is TRBD2 (8 bases). This CDR3 contains 16 residues. V lost 2 bases, J lost 0 bases, and 14 bases lay in between. Looked up from germline, CDR1 is SNHLY and CDR2 is FYNNEI.

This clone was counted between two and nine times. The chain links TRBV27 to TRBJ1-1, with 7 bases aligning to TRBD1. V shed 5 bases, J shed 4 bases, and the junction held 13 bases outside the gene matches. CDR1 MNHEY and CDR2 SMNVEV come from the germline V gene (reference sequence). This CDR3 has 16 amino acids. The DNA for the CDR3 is TGTGCCAGCAGTGCCCAGGGACAGACCCGGATCACTGAAGCTTTCTTT. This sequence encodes CASSAQGQTRITEAFF.